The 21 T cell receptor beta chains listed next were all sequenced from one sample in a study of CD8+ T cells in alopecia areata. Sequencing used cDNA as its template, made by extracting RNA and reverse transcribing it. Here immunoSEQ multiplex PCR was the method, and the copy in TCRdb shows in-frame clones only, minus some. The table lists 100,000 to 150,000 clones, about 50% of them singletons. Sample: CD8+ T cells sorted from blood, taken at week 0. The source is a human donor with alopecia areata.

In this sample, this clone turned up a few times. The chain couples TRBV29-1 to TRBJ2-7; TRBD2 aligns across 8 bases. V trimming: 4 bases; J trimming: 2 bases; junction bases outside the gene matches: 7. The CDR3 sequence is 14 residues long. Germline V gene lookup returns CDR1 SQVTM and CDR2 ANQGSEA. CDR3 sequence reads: CSVAGGSAAYEQYF. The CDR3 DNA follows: TGCAGCGTTGCGGGGGGGAGTGCGGCCTACGAGCAGTACTTC.

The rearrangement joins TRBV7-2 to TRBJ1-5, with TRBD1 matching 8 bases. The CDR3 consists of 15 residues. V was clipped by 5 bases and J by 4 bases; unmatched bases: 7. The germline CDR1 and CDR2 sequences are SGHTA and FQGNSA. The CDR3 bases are TGTGCCAGCAGCCAAGAGACAGGGGTTAATCAGCCCCAGCATTTT. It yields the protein CASSQETGVNQPQHF.

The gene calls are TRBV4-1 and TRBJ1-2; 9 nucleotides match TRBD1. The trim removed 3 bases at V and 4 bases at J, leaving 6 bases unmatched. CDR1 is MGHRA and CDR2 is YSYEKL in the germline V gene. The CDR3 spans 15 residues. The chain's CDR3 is CASSQTGTGSYGYTF. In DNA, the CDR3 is TGCGCCAGCAGCCAGACCGGGACAGGGAGCTATGGCTACACCTTC.

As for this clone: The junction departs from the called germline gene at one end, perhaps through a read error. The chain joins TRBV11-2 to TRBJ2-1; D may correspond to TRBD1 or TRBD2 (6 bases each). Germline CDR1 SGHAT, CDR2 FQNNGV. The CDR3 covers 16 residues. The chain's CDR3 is CACSSYRLRGGNEQFF. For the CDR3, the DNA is TGTGCCTGCAGTTCTTACAGGCTTAGAGGGGGGAATGAGCAGTTCTTC. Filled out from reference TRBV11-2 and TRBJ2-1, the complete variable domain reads EAGVAQSPRYKIIEKRQSVAFWCNPISGHATLYWYQQILGQGPKLLIQFQNNGVVDDSQLPKDRFSAERLKGVDSTLKIQPAKLEDSAVYLCACSSYRLRGGNEQFFGPGTRLTVL.

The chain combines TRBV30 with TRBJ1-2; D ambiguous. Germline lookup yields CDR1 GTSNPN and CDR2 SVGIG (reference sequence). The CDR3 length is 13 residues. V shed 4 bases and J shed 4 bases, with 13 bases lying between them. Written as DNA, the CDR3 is TGTGCCTGGACCCCCGGCGGTATCTATGGCTACACCTTC. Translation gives CAWTPGGIYGYTF.

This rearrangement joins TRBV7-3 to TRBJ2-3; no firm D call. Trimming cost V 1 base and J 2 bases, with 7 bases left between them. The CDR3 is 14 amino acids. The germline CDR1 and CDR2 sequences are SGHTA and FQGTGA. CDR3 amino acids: CASSLIGSTDTQYF. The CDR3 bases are TGTGCCAGCAGCTTAATAGGCTCCACAGATACGCAGTATTTT.

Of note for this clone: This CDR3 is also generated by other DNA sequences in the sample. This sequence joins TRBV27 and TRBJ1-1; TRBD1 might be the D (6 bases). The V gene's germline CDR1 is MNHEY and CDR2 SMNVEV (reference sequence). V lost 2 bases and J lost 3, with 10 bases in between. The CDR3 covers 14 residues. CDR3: CASSLARGDTEAFF. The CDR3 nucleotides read TGTGCCAGCAGTTTAGCCAGGGGAGACACTGAAGCTTTCTTT.

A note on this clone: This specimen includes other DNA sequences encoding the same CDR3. CDR3 in DNA: TGCAGCGTTGGAGGGGTGAACTATGGCTACACCTTC. Its protein product is CSVGGVNYGYTF. The gene calls are TRBV29-1 and TRBJ1-2; weak D call: TRBD1 (5 bases). This CDR3 spans 12 amino acids. Germline CDR1 SQVTM, CDR2 ANQGSEA. Trimming removed 4 bases from V and 2 bases from J, with 8 bases in between.

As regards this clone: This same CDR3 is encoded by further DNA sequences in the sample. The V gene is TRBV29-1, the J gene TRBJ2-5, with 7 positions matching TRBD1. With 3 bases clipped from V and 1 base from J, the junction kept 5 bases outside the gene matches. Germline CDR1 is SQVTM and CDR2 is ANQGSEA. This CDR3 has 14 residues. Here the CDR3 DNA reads TGCAGCGTTGACGAGAGGGACAGCCAAGAGACCCAGTACTTC. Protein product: CSVDERDSQETQYF.

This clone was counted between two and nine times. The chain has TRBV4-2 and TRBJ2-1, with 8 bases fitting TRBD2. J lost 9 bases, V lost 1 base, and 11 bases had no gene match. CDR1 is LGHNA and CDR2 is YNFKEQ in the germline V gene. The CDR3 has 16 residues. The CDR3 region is CASSQVGIAGMGEQFF. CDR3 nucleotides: TGTGCCAGCAGCCAAGTCGGGATAGCGGGGATGGGTGAGCAGTTCTTC.

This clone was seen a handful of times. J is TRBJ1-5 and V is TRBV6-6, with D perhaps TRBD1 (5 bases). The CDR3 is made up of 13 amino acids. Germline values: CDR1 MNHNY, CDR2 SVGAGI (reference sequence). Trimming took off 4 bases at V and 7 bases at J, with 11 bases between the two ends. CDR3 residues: CASSWGRLQPQHF. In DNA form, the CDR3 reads TGTGCCAGCAGTTGGGGCAGGCTCCAGCCCCAGCATTTT.

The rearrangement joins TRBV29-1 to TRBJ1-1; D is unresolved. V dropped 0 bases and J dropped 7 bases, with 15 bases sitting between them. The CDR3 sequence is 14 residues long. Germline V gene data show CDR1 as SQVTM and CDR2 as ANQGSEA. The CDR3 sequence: CSVEDPLEHLEAFF. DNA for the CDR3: TGCAGCGTTGAAGATCCCCTCGAACACCTTGAAGCTTTCTTT.

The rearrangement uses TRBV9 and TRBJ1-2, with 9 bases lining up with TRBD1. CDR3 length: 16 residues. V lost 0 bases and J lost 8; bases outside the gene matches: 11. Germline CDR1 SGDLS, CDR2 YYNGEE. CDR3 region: CASSVARDRVGLGYTF. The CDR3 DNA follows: TGTGCCAGCAGCGTAGCCCGGGACAGGGTAGGGTTGGGCTACACCTTC.

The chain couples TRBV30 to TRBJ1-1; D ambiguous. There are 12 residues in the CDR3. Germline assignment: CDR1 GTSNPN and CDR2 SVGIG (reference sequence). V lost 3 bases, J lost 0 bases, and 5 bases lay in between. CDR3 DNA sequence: TGTGCCTGGAGCCGGGTGAACACTGAAGCTTTCTTT. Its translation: CAWSRVNTEAFF.

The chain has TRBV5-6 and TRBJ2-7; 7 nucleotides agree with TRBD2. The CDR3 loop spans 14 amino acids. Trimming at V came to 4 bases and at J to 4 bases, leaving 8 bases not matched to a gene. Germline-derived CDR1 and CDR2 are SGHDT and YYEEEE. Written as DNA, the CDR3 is TGTGCCAGCAGCCCGCGGGAGAAAGGGTACGAGCAGTACTTC. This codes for CASSPREKGYEQYF.

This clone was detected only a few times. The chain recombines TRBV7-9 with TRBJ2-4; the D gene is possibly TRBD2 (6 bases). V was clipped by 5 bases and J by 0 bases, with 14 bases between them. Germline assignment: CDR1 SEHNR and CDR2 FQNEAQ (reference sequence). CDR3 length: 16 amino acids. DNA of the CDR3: TGTGCCAGCAGCCATCCGGGGGAAGGAGCCAAAAACATTCAGTACTTC. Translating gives CASSHPGEGAKNIQYF. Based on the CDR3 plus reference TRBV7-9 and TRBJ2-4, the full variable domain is DTGVSQNPRHKITKRGQNVTFRCDPISEHNRLYWYRQTLGQGPEFLTYFQNEAQLEKSRLLSDRFSAERPKGSFSTLEIQRTEQGDSAMYLCASSHPGEGAKNIQYFGAGTRLSVL.

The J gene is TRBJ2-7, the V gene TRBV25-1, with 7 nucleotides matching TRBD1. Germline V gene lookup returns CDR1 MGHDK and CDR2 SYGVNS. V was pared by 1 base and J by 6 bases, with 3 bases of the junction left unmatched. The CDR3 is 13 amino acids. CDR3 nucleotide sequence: TGTGCCAGCAGTGAATCCAGGGGGTTCGAGCAGTACTTC. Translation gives CASSESRGFEQYF.

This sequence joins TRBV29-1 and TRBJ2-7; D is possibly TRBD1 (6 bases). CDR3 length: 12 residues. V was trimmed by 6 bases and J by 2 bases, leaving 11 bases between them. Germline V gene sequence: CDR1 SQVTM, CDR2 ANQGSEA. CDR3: CSVLRDTYEQYF. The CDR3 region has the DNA TGCAGCGTCCTCCGGGACACCTACGAGCAGTACTTC.

The CDR3 protein is CATSRGAVDTQYF. The CDR3 DNA follows: TGTGCCACCAGCAGAGGGGCTGTAGATACGCAGTATTTT. The rearrangement joins TRBV15 to TRBJ2-3; D not certain. Germline V gene sequence: CDR1 LNHNV, CDR2 YYDKDF (reference sequence). This CDR3 has 13 residues. Trimming removed 1 base from V and 5 bases from J, with 7 bases in between.

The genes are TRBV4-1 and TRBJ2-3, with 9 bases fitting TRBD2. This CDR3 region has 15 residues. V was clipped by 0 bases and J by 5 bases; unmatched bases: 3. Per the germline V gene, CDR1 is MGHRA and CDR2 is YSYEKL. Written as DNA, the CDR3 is TGCGCCAGCAGCCAAGATAGCGGGGGAATAGATACGCAGTATTTT. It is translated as CASSQDSGGIDTQYF.

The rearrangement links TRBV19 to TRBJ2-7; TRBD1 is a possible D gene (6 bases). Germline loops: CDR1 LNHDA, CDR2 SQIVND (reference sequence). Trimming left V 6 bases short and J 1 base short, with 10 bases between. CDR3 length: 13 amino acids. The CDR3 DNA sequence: TGTGCCAGTAGCCTTGGACAGTCCTACGAGCAGTACTTC. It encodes CASSLGQSYEQYF. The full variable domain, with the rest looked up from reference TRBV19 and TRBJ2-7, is DGGITQSPKYLFRKEGQNVTLSCEQNLNHDAMYWYRQDPGQGLRLIYYSQIVNDFQKGDIAEGYSVSREKKESFPLTVTSAQKNPTAFYLCASSLGQSYEQYFGPGTRLTVT.